These 23 T cell receptor beta chains share one sample of origin, sequenced in a study of cytomegalovirus exposure and HLA in healthy donors (dated by TCRdb to about 2017). Libraries came from the immunoSEQ multiplex PCR assay. TCRdb obtained this table from immuneACCESS and retained in-frame rearrangements with V and J assigned. These tables miss some clones; where compared with another copy, unresolved V genes account for less than half of the shortfall, and the remainder is unexplained. The sample contains about 340,000 clones, approximately 90% of them found a single time. 0.7% to 0.85% of the sample belongs to the ten largest clones. The sample taken for sequencing was PBMCs. These receptors were obtained from a woman aged 18 to 35 in good health and CMV-seronegative.

The gene calls are TRBV10-1 and TRBJ2-3; the D is unclear. The CDR3 extends over 11 amino acids. Trimming stripped 6 bases from V and 5 bases from J, with 6 bases between. Germline V gene data show CDR1 as WNHNN and CDR2 as SYGVQD (reference sequence). The CDR3, as DNA: TGCGCCAGCAGCAGGATAGATACGCAGTATTTT. Amino acids: CASSRIDTQYF.

J is TRBJ1-3 and V is TRBV9; possible D gene TRBD1, 5 bases. The V end lost 5 bases, the J end lost 5 bases, and 11 bases lay between the germline ends. Germline CDR1 SGDLS, CDR2 YYNGEE. The CDR3 loop spans 13 amino acids. The CDR3 nucleotides read TGTGCCAGCAGTGCAGGGCTCCGAAACACCATATATTTT. Its protein product is CASSAGLRNTIYF.

The V gene is TRBV13, the J gene TRBJ2-5; TRBD2 matches at 10 bases. CDR1 and CDR2 (germline): PRHDT, FYEKMQ (reference sequence). V lost 6 bases, J lost 5 bases, and 12 bases stayed unmatched. This CDR3 has 16 amino acids. CDR3 amino acids: CASREGTSAERETQYF. The CDR3 coding sequence is TGTGCCAGCAGGGAGGGGACTAGCGCCGAGAGGGAGACCCAGTACTTC.

The rearrangement links TRBV9 to TRBJ2-2, with 11 bases that match TRBD2. With V trimmed by 0 bases and J by 7 bases, 2 bases remained unmatched. Germline CDR1 is SGDLS and CDR2 is YYNGEE. The CDR3 totals 15 residues. The CDR3 loop is CASSVGLAGLGELFF. In DNA, the CDR3 is TGTGCCAGCAGCGTAGGACTAGCGGGACTCGGGGAGCTGTTTTTT.

The chain links TRBV2 to TRBJ1-4, with 10 bases fitting TRBD1. V shed 6 bases and J 8 bases; nucleotides not matched to a gene: 3. Germline-derived CDR1 and CDR2 are SNHLY and FYNNEI. CDR3 length: 13 amino acids. The CDR3 coding sequence is TGTGCCAGCAGCCGGGACAGGGGAGAAAAACTGTTTTTT. Encoded protein: CASSRDRGEKLFF.

This clone showed up just a few times. The genes are TRBV9 and TRBJ2-2; 7 bases map to TRBD1. CDR1 is SGDLS, CDR2 YYNGEE, per germline. This CDR3 region has 15 residues. Germline trimming cut 3 bases from V and 3 bases from J; bases unmatched to any gene: 5. Written as DNA, the CDR3 is TGTGCCAGCAGCGGAATTGGGACAGACACCGGGGAGCTGTTTTTT. It specifies CASSGIGTDTGELFF.

This chain links TRBV6-5 with TRBJ2-3; 7 bases map to TRBD1. V trimming: 5 bases; J trimming: 7 bases; junction bases outside the gene matches: 6. Looked up from germline, CDR1 is MNHEY and CDR2 is SVGAGI. The CDR3 has 13 residues. As DNA, the CDR3 is TGTGCCAGCAGTCCCTCGACAGGGAATACGCAGTATTTT. It encodes CASSPSTGNTQYF.

The chain uses TRBV10-3 and TRBJ1-2; possibly TRBD1 for D (5 bases). The CDR3 runs 14 residues. With 5 bases removed from V and 6 bases from J, the gap between germline ends came to 16 bases. From germline, CDR1 is ENHRY and CDR2 SYGVKD. The CDR3, as DNA: TGTGCCATCAGTTCTGGTGGGGGGGATGATGGCTACACCTTC. Its translation is CAISSGGGDDGYTF.

This clone has a single count. The chain couples TRBV5-1 to TRBJ2-1; 14 nucleotides match TRBD2. The CDR3 contains 15 residues. The ends lost 4 bases at V and 7 bases at J; junction bases unmatched: 4. CDR1 and CDR2 from the germline V gene are SGHRS and YFSETQ. Here the CDR3 DNA reads TGCGCCAGCAGCACGGGACTAGCGGGAGCTAATGAGCAGTTCTTC. Translation gives CASSTGLAGANEQFF.

The V and J genes are TRBV4-1 and TRBJ2-3, with TRBD2 matching 8 bases. The CDR3 sequence is 19 residues long. The V gene end was trimmed by 1 base and the J gene end by 5 bases; junction bases not matched to a gene: 17. Germline assignment: CDR1 MGHRA and CDR2 YSYEKL. The CDR3 is CASSQVRKGTSLQGDTQYF. In DNA form, the CDR3 reads TGCGCCAGCAGCCAAGTGCGAAAAGGGACTAGTCTACAGGGAGATACGCAGTATTTT.

The rearrangement joins TRBV6-5 to TRBJ1-2; 8 bases are a match to TRBD1. Germline CDR1 reads MNHEY; CDR2 reads SVGAGI. V lost 1 base to trimming and J lost 6 bases; unmatched junction nucleotides: 4. The CDR3 contains 14 residues. CDR3 loop: CASSYFGQGDGYTF. CDR3 coding DNA: TGTGCCAGCAGTTACTTCGGACAGGGCGATGGCTACACCTTC.

V usage is TRBV19 and J usage is TRBJ1-5; D unclear. This CDR3 spans 16 amino acids. Trimming left V 4 bases short and J 2 bases short, with 15 bases between. Germline V gene sequence: CDR1 LNHDA, CDR2 SQIVND (reference sequence). CDR3 DNA: TGTGCCAGTAGTACATTCCGGACTGGGGGCAATCAGCCCCAGCATTTT. It translates to CASSTFRTGGNQPQHF.

This chain connects TRBV28 to TRBJ2-7; possibly TRBD1 for D (7 bases). CDR1 and CDR2 (germline): MDHEN, SYDVKM. The length of the CDR3 is 14 residues. V lost 8 bases and J lost 3, with 17 bases in between. The chain's CDR3 is CASRRGHNNYEQYF. The CDR3 region has the DNA TGTGCCAGCCGGAGGGGGCACAACAACTACGAGCAGTACTTC.

The V gene is TRBV18, the J gene TRBJ1-2, with D tentatively TRBD1 (5 bases). V was pared by 6 bases and J by 8 bases, with 19 bases between. Germline lookup yields CDR1 KGHSH and CDR2 LQKENI. The CDR3 consists of 14 residues. CDR3 DNA sequence: TGTGCCAGCTCTGACCGGGGCGGGAGTCACGGCTACACCTTC. It encodes CASSDRGGSHGYTF.

The chain carries TRBV18 and TRBJ1-5, with 7 bases fitting TRBD1. From germline, CDR1 is KGHSH and CDR2 LQKENI. The CDR3 length is 15 residues. Germline trimming cut 3 bases from V and 5 bases from J; bases unmatched to any gene: 7. The CDR3 spells CASSPGTASYQPQHF. The CDR3 DNA sequence: TGTGCCAGCTCACCCGGGACAGCTAGTTATCAGCCCCAGCATTTT.

This rearrangement joins TRBV27 to TRBJ1-4; 9 bases are shared with TRBD1. CDR1 and CDR2 from the germline V gene are MNHEY and SMNVEV (reference sequence). There are 15 residues in the CDR3. After removal of 0 bases from V and 6 bases from J, the junction contained 2 bases not matched to a gene. The CDR3 DNA follows: TGTGCCAGCAGTTTATCGACAGGGGGGGATGAAAAACTGTTTTTT. This encodes CASSLSTGGDEKLFF.

This clone showed up just a few times. The gene calls are TRBV28 and TRBJ1-5, with a possible D match to TRBD1 (6 bases). V lost 9 bases to trimming and J lost 7 bases, with 25 bases between them. The germline gives CDR1 MDHEN, CDR2 SYDVKM. CDR3 size: 16 residues. In DNA, the CDR3 is TGTGCCAGTGGCCTCAGGGGTCTAGAGGATGGCCAGCCCCAGCATTTT. It specifies CASGLRGLEDGQPQHF.

The V gene is TRBV9, the J gene TRBJ2-5, with D perhaps matching TRBD2 (5 bases). This CDR3 contains 16 residues. Trimming pared 0 bases from V and 4 bases from J, leaving 16 bases between. Germline V lookup: CDR1 SGDLS, CDR2 YYNGEE. The CDR3 reads CASSVGPPGISETQYF. CDR3 DNA: TGTGCCAGCAGCGTAGGCCCCCCGGGGATCTCAGAGACCCAGTACTTC.

The rearrangement uses TRBV5-1 and TRBJ2-1; possible D gene TRBD1, 5 bases. This CDR3 has 13 amino acids. V was pared by 5 bases and J by 6 bases, with 12 bases between. The V gene's germline CDR1 is SGHRS and CDR2 YFSETQ. CDR3 DNA sequence: TGCGCCAGCAGATGGTCTGGGGCCAATGAGCAGTTCTTC. Encoded protein: CASRWSGANEQFF.

This rearrangement joins TRBV5-1 to TRBJ2-7, with TRBD1 as a possible D gene (6 bases). V shed 4 bases and J shed 0 bases, with 14 bases lying between them. The CDR3 extends over 15 amino acids. Germline lookup yields CDR1 SGHRS and CDR2 YFSETQ. CDR3 coding DNA: TGCGCCAGCAGCGGGGGCAGTATCGGCTCCTACGAGCAGTACTTC. Translating gives CASSGGSIGSYEQYF.

The gene calls are TRBV10-3 and TRBJ1-1, with 8 bases aligning to TRBD1. With 3 bases clipped from V and 5 bases from J, the junction kept 5 bases outside the gene matches. Germline CDR1 ENHRY, CDR2 SYGVKD. The CDR3 length is 14 residues. The chain's CDR3 is CAISDTGGGTEAFF. The CDR3 DNA reads as TGTGCCATCAGTGACACAGGGGGAGGGACTGAAGCTTTCTTT.

The chain employs TRBV7-2 and TRBJ2-3; 12 positions agree with TRBD2. CDR1 is SGHTA, CDR2 FQGNSA, per germline. Losses at the gene ends were 0 bases for V and 2 bases for J; bases not matched to a gene: 9. The CDR3 loop spans 19 amino acids. The CDR3 loop is CASSLAVKGLAGNTDTQYF. In DNA, the CDR3 is TGTGCCAGCAGCTTAGCCGTGAAAGGACTAGCGGGAAACACAGATACGCAGTATTTT.

V gene TRBV4-3 combines with J gene TRBJ2-7, with a weak D call TRBD1 (6 bases). There are 15 residues in the CDR3. The germline V gene has CDR1 LGHNA and CDR2 YSLEER. V was trimmed by 0 bases and J by 3 bases, leaving 12 bases between them. The DNA for the CDR3 is TGCGCCAGCAGCCAAGATAGTCAGGGGCTCTACGAGCAGTACTTC. Translated, it gives CASSQDSQGLYEQYF.